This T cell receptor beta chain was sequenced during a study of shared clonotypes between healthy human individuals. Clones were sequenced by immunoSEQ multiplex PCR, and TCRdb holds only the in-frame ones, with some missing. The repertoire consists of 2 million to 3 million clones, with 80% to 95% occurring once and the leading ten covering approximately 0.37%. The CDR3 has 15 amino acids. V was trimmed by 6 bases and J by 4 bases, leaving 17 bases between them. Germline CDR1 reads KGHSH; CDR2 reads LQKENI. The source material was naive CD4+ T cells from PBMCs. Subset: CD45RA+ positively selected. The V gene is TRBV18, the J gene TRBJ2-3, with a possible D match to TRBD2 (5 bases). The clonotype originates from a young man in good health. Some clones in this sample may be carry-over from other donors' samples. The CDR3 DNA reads TGTGCCAGCTCCCGATCTGGACCCGGGGCAGATACGCAGTATTTT. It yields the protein CASSRSGPGADTQYF.